A single sample gave rise to the 12 T cell receptor beta chains below, sequenced in a study of fetal regulatory T cell absence and autoimmunity. Using immunoSEQ multiplex PCR, the repertoire was profiled, and TCRdb retains in-frame clones only, with some absent. The table lists tens of thousands of clones, roughly 83% of them singletons. Input material: cord blood. The receptors were sampled from a newborn boy with IPEX syndrome.

The chain is built from TRBV7-6 and TRBJ1-1, with D maybe TRBD1 (5 bases). V gave up 1 base and J gave up 2 bases, with 8 bases separating them. Germline assignment: CDR1 SGHVS and CDR2 FNYEAQ. The CDR3 is made up of 14 amino acids. CDR3 loop: CASSLGQQNTEAFF. DNA of the CDR3: TGTGCCAGCAGCTTAGGACAGCAAAACACTGAAGCTTTCTTT.

This chain connects TRBV23-1 to TRBJ2-7; 9 bases match TRBD2. TRBV23-1 is flagged as an ORF with uncertain function. The CDR3 loop spans 15 amino acids. The trim removed 10 bases at V and 5 bases at J, leaving 15 bases unmatched. CDR3 in amino acids: CATRRGREGPHEQYF. The CDR3 coding sequence is TGCGCCACCCGTAGAGGGCGGGAGGGCCCCCACGAGCAGTACTTC.

The rearrangement links TRBV5-1 to TRBJ2-1; a weak D match, TRBD1 (5 bases). CDR3 length equals 14 residues. Germline V gene data show CDR1 as SGHRS and CDR2 as YFSETQ. With 0 bases removed from V and 3 bases from J, the gap between germline ends came to 7 bases. CDR3 sequence reads: CASSLGQLYNEQFF. CDR3 DNA sequence: TGCGCCAGCAGCTTGGGACAGCTCTACAATGAGCAGTTCTTC.

The rearrangement links TRBV23-1 to TRBJ1-3; 7 positions match TRBD1. Being an ORF, TRBV23-1 has a function that is uncertain. The V segment lost 4 bases and the J segment 0 bases; nucleotides outside the gene matches: 3. The CDR3 totals 15 residues. The CDR3: CASSLQGSSGNTIYF. For the CDR3, the DNA is TGCGCCAGCAGTCTACAGGGGTCCTCTGGAAACACCATATATTTT.

The rearrangement joins TRBV19 to TRBJ2-7; 11 bases map to TRBD2. Trimming removed 5 bases from V and 3 bases from J; junction bases left unmatched: 6. The CDR3 spans 15 residues. CDR1 is LNHDA, CDR2 SQIVND, per germline (reference sequence). CDR3: CASSRLAGLFYEQYF. The CDR3 region has the DNA TGTGCCAGTAGTCGACTAGCGGGACTCTTCTACGAGCAGTACTTC.

V is TRBV6-5 and J is TRBJ1-5, with a tentative D call TRBD1 (6 bases). The CDR3 has 11 amino acids. Trimming pared 6 bases from V and 6 bases from J, leaving 6 bases between. The germline CDR1 and CDR2 sequences are MNHEY and SVGAGI. CDR3: CASRQGQPQHF. CDR3 DNA: TGTGCCAGCAGACAGGGTCAGCCCCAGCATTTT.

V usage is TRBV19 and J usage is TRBJ2-4, with a tentative D call TRBD2 (5 bases). The CDR3 contains 16 residues. Germline V gives CDR1 LNHDA, CDR2 SQIVND (reference sequence). Trimming shortened V by 0 bases and J by 9 bases, and 18 bases separated the two germline ends. The chain's CDR3 is CASSIDVPGVRSIQYF. The DNA for the CDR3 is TGTGCCAGTAGTATAGATGTACCCGGGGTACGTAGCATTCAGTACTTC.

This chain joins TRBV29-1 and TRBJ1-2, with TRBD1 matching over 7 bases. V was clipped by 3 bases and J by 5 bases; unmatched bases: 6. The CDR3 is made up of 13 amino acids. Germline CDR1 SQVTM, CDR2 ANQGSEA. CDR3 loop: CSVDDRVTYGYTF. The CDR3 DNA reads TGCAGCGTTGATGACAGGGTAACTTATGGCTACACCTTC.

This clone was recorded once. The rearrangement uses TRBV7-9 and TRBJ2-3, with 8 bases matching TRBD1. The CDR3 is 15 residues long. Germline V gene data show CDR1 as SEHNR and CDR2 as FQNEAQ (reference sequence). Trimming removed 0 bases from V and 1 base from J; junction bases left unmatched: 0. The CDR3 sequence: CASSLATGGTDTQYF. CDR3 bases: TGTGCCAGCAGCTTAGCGACAGGGGGCACAGATACGCAGTATTTT.

The rearrangement uses TRBV19 and TRBJ2-4; 7 positions match TRBD2. CDR3 size: 15 residues. Unmatched junction bases numbered 7, after V lost 2 bases and J lost 6 bases. Germline assignment: CDR1 LNHDA and CDR2 SQIVND (reference sequence). CDR3 protein: CASSIWSGRGNIQYF. The DNA for the CDR3 is TGTGCCAGTAGTATATGGTCGGGGAGGGGAAACATTCAGTACTTC.

This chain joins TRBV15 and TRBJ1-1; the D is unclear. The germline CDR1 and CDR2 sequences are LNHNV and YYDKDF (reference sequence). CDR3 length: 15 amino acids. V dropped 0 bases and J dropped 0 bases, with 8 bases sitting between them. The CDR3 loop is CATSRDRGLNTEAFF. CDR3 sequence (DNA): TGTGCCACCAGCAGAGATAGAGGGCTGAACACTGAAGCTTTCTTT. Supplemented by reference TRBV15 and TRBJ1-1, the full variable domain reads DAMVIQNPRYQVTQFGKPVTLSCSQTLNHNVMYWYQQKSSQAPKLLFHYYDKDFNNEADTPDNFQSRRPNTSFCFLDIRSPGLGDTAMYLCATSRDRGLNTEAFFGQGTRLTVV.

The chain has TRBV4-2 and TRBJ2-1; D perhaps matches TRBD1 (6 bases). Germline CDR1 LGHNA, CDR2 YNFKEQ. Trimming pared 4 bases from V and 5 bases from J, leaving 15 bases between. The CDR3 covers 15 residues. The CDR3 sequence is CASSRQTGHNNEQFF. In DNA form, the CDR3 reads TGTGCCAGCAGCCGCCAGACGGGACACAACAATGAGCAGTTCTTC.